This is a list of T cell receptor beta chains from one sample in a study of T cell responses to AZD1222 COVID-19 vaccine. The data were produced by immunoSEQ multiplex PCR, yet TCRdb's version contains in-frame clones alone and is incomplete. The data show 90,000 to 150,000 clones, 70% to 90% seen once. This sample comprised peripheral blood, obtained 28 days after the second AZD1222 dose. The receptors originated from an adult who received the AZD1222 COVID-19 vaccine. The CDR3 runs from the conserved cysteine through the conserved F or W. Each record gives: D gene, J gene, V gene, clone size, CDR3 protein, CDR3 DNA. D genes are given only for firm matches. A clone size is listed for some rows: how often the clone was seen (once, few, many), or a class if it is expanded.

d_call: TRBD1; j_call: TRBJ1-5; v_call: TRBV30; clone_size: NA; cdr3_aa: CAPTGTGSHQPQHF; cdr3_nt: TGTGCCCCCACCGGGACAGGGTCTCATCAGCCCCAGCATTTT
d_call: TRBD2; j_call: TRBJ2-2; v_call: TRBV5-4; clone_size: NA; cdr3_aa: CASRRSGGAFGELFF; cdr3_nt: TGTGCCAGCAGGAGAAGCGGGGGGGCCTTCGGGGAGCTGTTTTTT
d_call: TRBD1; j_call: TRBJ1-2; v_call: TRBV5-1; clone_size: NA; cdr3_aa: CASSERQGSLSGYTF; cdr3_nt: TGCGCCAGCAGCGAAAGACAGGGGTCCCTGAGTGGCTACACCTTC
d_call: TRBD2; j_call: TRBJ2-3; v_call: TRBV13; clone_size: NA; cdr3_aa: CASSLVPQRGVVDTQYF; cdr3_nt: TGTGCCAGCAGCTTAGTCCCTCAGCGGGGGGTGGTAGATACGCAGTATTTT
d_call: NA; j_call: TRBJ2-7; v_call: TRBV28; clone_size: NA; cdr3_aa: CASSFLGAGGNRMASQDEQYF; cdr3_nt: TGTGCCAGCAGTTTTCTGGGGGCAGGGGGGAATCGTATGGCTAGCCAGGACGAGCAGTACTTC
d_call: NA; j_call: TRBJ2-7; v_call: TRBV3-1/TRBV3-2; clone_size: NA; cdr3_aa: CASSQLSGFPNEQYF; cdr3_nt: TGTGCCAGCAGCCAATTATCTGGATTCCCCAACGAGCAGTACTTC
d_call: TRBD1; j_call: TRBJ1-1; v_call: TRBV30; clone_size: few; cdr3_aa: CAWSADRGSKAFF; cdr3_nt: TGTGCCTGGAGTGCCGACAGGGGTTCGAAAGCTTTCTTT
d_call: NA; j_call: TRBJ2-2; v_call: TRBV5-1; clone_size: NA; cdr3_aa: CASSFLGLQEELFF; cdr3_nt: TGCGCCAGCAGCTTTTTGGGTTTGCAGGAGGAGCTGTTTTTT
d_call: TRBD1; j_call: TRBJ1-1; v_call: TRBV11-1; clone_size: NA; cdr3_aa: CASSFTGTENTEAFF; cdr3_nt: TGTGCCAGCAGCTTTACCGGGACAGAGAACACTGAAGCTTTCTTT
d_call: NA; j_call: TRBJ1-4; v_call: TRBV9; clone_size: NA; cdr3_aa: CASSVSTTNEKLFF; cdr3_nt: TGTGCCAGCAGCGTCTCAACAACTAATGAAAAACTGTTTTTT
d_call: NA; j_call: TRBJ2-5; v_call: TRBV3-1/TRBV3-2; clone_size: few; cdr3_aa: CASSQETQYF; cdr3_nt: TGTGCCAGCAGCCAAGAGACCCAGTACTTC
d_call: NA; j_call: TRBJ2-3; v_call: TRBV10-3; clone_size: NA; cdr3_aa: CAISESGADTQYF; cdr3_nt: TGTGCCATCAGTGAGTCCGGGGCAGATACGCAGTATTTT
d_call: NA; j_call: TRBJ2-1; v_call: TRBV7-9; clone_size: NA; cdr3_aa: CASSLVISDNEQFF; cdr3_nt: TGTGCCAGCAGCTTAGTTATCAGTGACAATGAGCAGTTCTTC
d_call: TRBD2; j_call: TRBJ2-3; v_call: TRBV6-5; clone_size: NA; cdr3_aa: CASNQAGGSGTQYF; cdr3_nt: TGTGCCAGCAACCAAGCGGGGGGGTCGGGTACGCAGTATTTT
d_call: NA; j_call: TRBJ2-7; v_call: TRBV12-3/TRBV12-4; clone_size: NA; cdr3_aa: CASSYSTAYEQYF; cdr3_nt: TGTGCCAGCAGTTACTCCACAGCTTACGAGCAGTACTTC
d_call: TRBD1; j_call: TRBJ1-6; v_call: TRBV25-1; clone_size: NA; cdr3_aa: CASRGGRNNSPLHF; cdr3_nt: TGTGCCAGCAGAGGGGGCCGCAATAATTCACCCCTCCACTTT
d_call: TRBD2; j_call: TRBJ2-7; v_call: TRBV30; clone_size: NA; cdr3_aa: CAWSVWGGSGEQYF; cdr3_nt: TGTGCCTGGAGTGTCTGGGGCGGGAGTGGGGAGCAGTACTTC
d_call: NA; j_call: TRBJ1-5; v_call: TRBV2; clone_size: NA; cdr3_aa: CASSGQVWQPQHF; cdr3_nt: TGTGCCAGCAGTGGACAGGTATGGCAGCCCCAGCATTTT
d_call: NA; j_call: TRBJ2-5; v_call: TRBV12-3/TRBV12-4; clone_size: NA; cdr3_aa: CASSRTLETQYF; cdr3_nt: TGTGCCAGCAGCCGGACGCTGGAGACCCAGTACTTC
d_call: NA; j_call: TRBJ2-7; v_call: TRBV11-2; clone_size: NA; cdr3_aa: CASSLVGYEQYF; cdr3_nt: TGTGCCAGCAGCTTAGTGGGTTACGAGCAGTACTTC
d_call: NA; j_call: TRBJ1-1; v_call: TRBV7-2; clone_size: NA; cdr3_aa: CASGLRTGNTEAFF; cdr3_nt: TGTGCCAGCGGCCTGAGGACGGGGAACACTGAAGCTTTCTTT
d_call: NA; j_call: TRBJ1-5; v_call: TRBV27; clone_size: NA; cdr3_aa: CASRGADNQPQHF; cdr3_nt: TGTGCCAGCAGGGGGGCGGATAATCAGCCCCAGCATTTT
d_call: TRBD1; j_call: TRBJ2-2; v_call: TRBV2; clone_size: once; cdr3_aa: CASSGRGRGTGELFF; cdr3_nt: TGTGCCAGCAGTGGCAGGGGGCGCGGCACCGGGGAGCTGTTTTTT
d_call: TRBD2; j_call: TRBJ2-3; v_call: TRBV27; clone_size: NA; cdr3_aa: CASTLFGAGDFADTQYF; cdr3_nt: TGTGCCAGCACGCTCTTCGGAGCGGGAGATTTCGCAGATACGCAGTATTTT
d_call: NA; j_call: TRBJ1-2; v_call: TRBV27; clone_size: NA; cdr3_aa: CASSDHTDSIYGYTF; cdr3_nt: TGTGCCAGCAGTGACCACACGGACAGCATCTATGGCTACACCTTC
d_call: NA; j_call: TRBJ1-1; v_call: TRBV18; clone_size: NA; cdr3_aa: CASSPSLQGPTEAFF; cdr3_nt: TGTGCCAGCTCACCGTCTTTGCAGGGGCCCACTGAAGCTTTCTTT
d_call: TRBD2; j_call: TRBJ2-2; v_call: TRBV6-4; clone_size: NA; cdr3_aa: CASSALAGFAGELFF; cdr3_nt: TGTGCCAGCAGTGCCCTAGCGGGATTTGCGGGGGAGCTGTTTTTT
d_call: NA; j_call: TRBJ1-4; v_call: TRBV4-2; clone_size: NA; cdr3_aa: CASSQEATGPEKLFF; cdr3_nt: TGTGCCAGCAGCCAAGAGGCGACAGGACCCGAAAAACTGTTTTTT